The 19 T cell receptor beta chains below all came from one sample that was sequenced in a study of T-cell reconstitution after alpha-beta-depleted transplantation in children. Unique molecular identifiers were incorporated into the prepared TCRbeta library. TCRdb passed the PCR reads through MiXCR, listing each CDR3 protein once. The sample records 250,000 to 300,000 distinct CDR3 sequences, around a tenth being singletons. The source was PBMCs, collected before TCRalphabeta/CD19-depleted stem cell transplant. These receptors all stem from a boy in the first two years of life with acute myeloid leukemia, due to receive a stem cell transplant.

This clonotype was detected many times. V is TRBV19 and J is TRBJ2-7; no reliable D call. Germline loops: CDR1 LNHDA, CDR2 SQIVND (reference sequence). Trimming shortened V by 3 bases and J by 2 bases, and 14 bases separated the two germline ends. The CDR3 contains 15 residues. The CDR3 nucleotides read TGTGCCAGTAGTATCTCGGTGAATCGGGCCTACGAGCAGTACTTC. It yields the protein CASSISVNRAYEQYF.

V and J are TRBV10-3 and TRBJ2-7; 12 bases are shared with TRBD1. The CDR3 is 13 residues long. Germline CDR1 reads ENHRY; CDR2 reads SYGVKD. The trim removed 11 bases at V and 4 bases at J, leaving 6 bases unmatched. This chain's CDR3 is CAAVGQGAYEQYF. The CDR3 DNA is TGTGCCGCGGTGGGACAGGGGGCTTACGAGCAGTACTTC.

This clonotype appeared many times. The rearrangement links TRBV20-1 to TRBJ1-2; D is perhaps TRBD1 (6 bases). V dropped 1 base and J dropped 8 bases, with 17 bases sitting between them. The CDR3 length is 14 residues. Germline V gives CDR1 DFQATT, CDR2 SNEGSKA (reference sequence). The CDR3 protein is CSARGSTGLGGYTF. CDR3 coding DNA: TGCAGTGCTAGAGGCTCAACAGGGTTGGGCGGCTACACCTTC.

This clonotype was detected ten times or more. This chain links TRBV12-3 or TRBV12-4 with TRBJ2-1; D unresolved. This CDR3 has 14 residues. Trimming left V 8 bases short and J 0 bases short, with 11 bases between. CDR3: CASLGYSSYNEQFF. The CDR3 DNA reads TGTGCCAGCCTTGGTTACAGCTCCTACAATGAGCAGTTCTTC.

This rearrangement joins TRBV20-1 to TRBJ2-1; TRBD2 matches at 8 bases. V lost 6 bases and J lost 3; bases outside the gene matches: 13. Germline-derived CDR1 and CDR2 are DFQATT and SNEGSKA (reference sequence). The CDR3 totals 16 residues. CDR3 loop: CSALTNPGLGYNEQFF. The CDR3 coding sequence is TGCAGTGCACTCACTAATCCGGGACTAGGCTACAATGAGCAGTTCTTC.

This clonotype was seen a handful of times. The chain joins TRBV5-1 to TRBJ2-7, with D unresolved. Germline CDR1 and CDR2: SGHRS and YFSETQ. The CDR3 runs 13 residues. V was clipped by 4 bases and J by 3 bases, with 11 bases between them. The DNA for the CDR3 is TGCGCCAGCAGCCCCCCCCGGGTCTACGAGCAGTACTTC. It is translated as CASSPPRVYEQYF.

This clonotype was counted many times. The chain is built from TRBV27 and TRBJ2-7; D gene uncertain. The length of the CDR3 is 14 residues. Germline-derived CDR1 and CDR2 are MNHEY and SMNVEV (reference sequence). V lost 2 bases to trimming and J lost 1 base, with 9 bases between them. CDR3 residues: CASSLLGLSYEQYF. CDR3 nucleotides: TGTGCCAGCAGTTTACTAGGCCTTTCCTACGAGCAGTACTTC.

This clonotype appeared many times. The rearrangement joins TRBV28 to TRBJ2-1; 10 bases are a match to TRBD1. The CDR3 extends over 17 amino acids. V gave up 1 base and J gave up 7 bases; unmatched junction bases: 10. The germline CDR1 and CDR2 sequences are MDHEN and SYDVKM. CDR3 sequence (DNA): TGTGCCAGCAGTTTATTTACCGTCCGGGACAGGGGTAATGAGCAGTTCTTC. Protein sequence: CASSLFTVRDRGNEQFF. Full variable domain (remainder filled in from reference TRBV28 and TRBJ2-1): DVKVTQSSRYLVKRTGEKVFLECVQDMDHENMFWYRQDPGLGLRLIYFSYDVKMKEKGDIPEGYSVSREKKERFSLILESASTNQTSMYLCASSLFTVRDRGNEQFFGPGTRLTVL.

This clonotype was observed at least ten times. V usage is TRBV5-6 and J usage is TRBJ2-2; TRBD2 matches 11 bases. The CDR3 runs to 16 residues. Germline V gene data show CDR1 as SGHDT and CDR2 as YYEEEE. V trimming: 4 bases; J trimming: 4 bases; junction bases outside the gene matches: 6. For the CDR3, the DNA is TGTGCCAGCAGCCTGTTAACTAGCGGGAGCACCGGGGAGCTGTTTTTT. The encoded protein is CASSLLTSGSTGELFF.

The V call is TRBV20-1, the J call TRBJ2-1, with a tentative D call TRBD2 (5 bases). Germline CDR1 DFQATT, CDR2 SNEGSKA (reference sequence). CDR3 length: 15 residues. V lost 4 bases to trimming and J lost 0 bases, with 13 bases between them. The CDR3 reads CSAKERPSSYNEQFF. CDR3 DNA sequence: TGCAGTGCTAAAGAGCGGCCCAGCTCCTACAATGAGCAGTTCTTC.

This clonotype was observed at least ten times. The rearrangement joins TRBV4-3 to TRBJ1-1, with D perhaps matching TRBD1 (5 bases). The V end lost 1 base, the J end lost 3 bases, and 9 bases lay between the germline ends. CDR3 size: 14 residues. Germline CDR1 is LGHNA and CDR2 is YSLEER. CDR3 bases: TGCGCCAGCAGCCAAGGAGGGGCTGACACTGAAGCTTTCTTT. It is translated as CASSQGGADTEAFF.

This clonotype was counted many times. The J gene is TRBJ2-1, the V gene TRBV7-6; no clear D. This CDR3 has 18 residues. Germline assignment: CDR1 SGHVS and CDR2 FNYEAQ. Trimming left V 1 base short and J 1 base short, with 17 bases between. CDR3 in DNA: TGTGCCAGCAGCTTAGGGGATCACCCGAGCAGGTCCTACAATGAGCAGTTCTTC. Translating gives CASSLGDHPSRSYNEQFF.

This clonotype was seen ten or more times. The chain couples TRBV5-1 to TRBJ2-1, with TRBD2 matching over 8 bases. The CDR3 is made up of 16 amino acids. Germline CDR1 is SGHRS and CDR2 is YFSETQ. The V gene end was trimmed by 1 base and the J gene end by 6 bases; junction bases not matched to a gene: 9. CDR3 bases: TGCGCCAGCAGCTTGCCTTCGAGCGGGGGTGGCAATGAGCAGTTCTTC. Translating gives CASSLPSSGGGNEQFF. The entire variable domain, with the rest obtained from reference TRBV5-1 and TRBJ2-1, is as follows: KAGVTQTPRYLIKTRGQQVTLSCSPISGHRSVSWYQQTPGQGLQFLFEYFSETQRNKGNFPGRFSGRQFSNSRSEMNVSTLELGDSALYLCASSLPSSGGGNEQFFGPGTRLTVL.

In its sample, this clonotype was seen many times. This rearrangement joins TRBV20-1 to TRBJ1-3; D unclear. The ends were cut back, 0 bases at V and 0 bases at J, with 3 bases in the middle. This CDR3 has 13 residues. CDR1 and CDR2 (germline): DFQATT, SNEGSKA (reference sequence). As DNA, the CDR3 is TGCAGTGCTAGAGATCTCTCTGGAAACACCATATATTTT. Translated: CSARDLSGNTIYF.

This clonotype was found a few times. V gene TRBV5-1 combines with J gene TRBJ1-2, with 7 nucleotides matching TRBD1. Looked up from germline, CDR1 is SGHRS and CDR2 is YFSETQ. There are 16 residues in the CDR3. J lost 0 bases, V lost 4 bases, and 9 bases had no gene match. CDR3 sequence (DNA): TGCGCCAGCAGCACGTACCCGGGACAGTCTAACTATGGCTACACCTTC. Amino acid sequence: CASSTYPGQSNYGYTF.

In its sample, this clonotype was seen a few times. This chain links TRBV5-1 with TRBJ2-3; 10 bases agree with TRBD2. CDR1 SGHRS and CDR2 YFSETQ come from the germline V gene. V lost 0 bases, J lost 0 bases, and 7 bases stayed unmatched. The CDR3 is 18 residues long. CDR3 sequence (DNA): TGCGCCAGCAGCTTGGCGTCTAGCGGGGGACCTAGCACAGATACGCAGTATTTT. It specifies CASSLASSGGPSTDTQYF. The full variable domain, its missing parts supplied by reference TRBV5-1 and TRBJ2-3, is KAGVTQTPRYLIKTRGQQVTLSCSPISGHRSVSWYQQTPGQGLQFLFEYFSETQRNKGNFPGRFSGRQFSNSRSEMNVSTLELGDSALYLCASSLASSGGPSTDTQYFGPGTRLTVL.

This clonotype was seen more than once but under ten times. The gene calls are TRBV3-1 and TRBJ2-6; possible D gene TRBD1, 6 bases. The CDR3 contains 16 residues. V was clipped by 6 bases and J by 0 bases, with 12 bases between them. Germline-derived CDR1 and CDR2 are LGHDT and YNNKEL (reference sequence). The CDR3 is CASRHRELSGANVLTF. As DNA, the CDR3 is TGTGCCAGCAGACACAGGGAGCTCTCTGGGGCCAACGTCCTGACTTTC.

This clonotype was counted a few times. The rearrangement joins TRBV18 to TRBJ1-5; no clear D. V lost 6 bases to trimming and J lost 3 bases, with 9 bases between them. Germline CDR1 KGHSH, CDR2 LQKENI. CDR3 size: 13 residues. CDR3 sequence reads: CASSGRDNQPQHF. CDR3 coding DNA: TGTGCCAGCTCGGGTCGGGACAATCAGCCCCAGCATTTT.

This clonotype was seen many times. The V gene is TRBV12-3 or TRBV12-4, the J gene TRBJ2-3; D might be TRBD2 (5 bases). With 5 bases removed from V and 9 bases from J, the gap between germline ends came to 12 bases. The CDR3 is 12 amino acids. CDR3: CASSPSRETQYF. In DNA form, the CDR3 reads TGTGCCAGCAGTCCCTCTAGGGAGACGCAGTATTTT.